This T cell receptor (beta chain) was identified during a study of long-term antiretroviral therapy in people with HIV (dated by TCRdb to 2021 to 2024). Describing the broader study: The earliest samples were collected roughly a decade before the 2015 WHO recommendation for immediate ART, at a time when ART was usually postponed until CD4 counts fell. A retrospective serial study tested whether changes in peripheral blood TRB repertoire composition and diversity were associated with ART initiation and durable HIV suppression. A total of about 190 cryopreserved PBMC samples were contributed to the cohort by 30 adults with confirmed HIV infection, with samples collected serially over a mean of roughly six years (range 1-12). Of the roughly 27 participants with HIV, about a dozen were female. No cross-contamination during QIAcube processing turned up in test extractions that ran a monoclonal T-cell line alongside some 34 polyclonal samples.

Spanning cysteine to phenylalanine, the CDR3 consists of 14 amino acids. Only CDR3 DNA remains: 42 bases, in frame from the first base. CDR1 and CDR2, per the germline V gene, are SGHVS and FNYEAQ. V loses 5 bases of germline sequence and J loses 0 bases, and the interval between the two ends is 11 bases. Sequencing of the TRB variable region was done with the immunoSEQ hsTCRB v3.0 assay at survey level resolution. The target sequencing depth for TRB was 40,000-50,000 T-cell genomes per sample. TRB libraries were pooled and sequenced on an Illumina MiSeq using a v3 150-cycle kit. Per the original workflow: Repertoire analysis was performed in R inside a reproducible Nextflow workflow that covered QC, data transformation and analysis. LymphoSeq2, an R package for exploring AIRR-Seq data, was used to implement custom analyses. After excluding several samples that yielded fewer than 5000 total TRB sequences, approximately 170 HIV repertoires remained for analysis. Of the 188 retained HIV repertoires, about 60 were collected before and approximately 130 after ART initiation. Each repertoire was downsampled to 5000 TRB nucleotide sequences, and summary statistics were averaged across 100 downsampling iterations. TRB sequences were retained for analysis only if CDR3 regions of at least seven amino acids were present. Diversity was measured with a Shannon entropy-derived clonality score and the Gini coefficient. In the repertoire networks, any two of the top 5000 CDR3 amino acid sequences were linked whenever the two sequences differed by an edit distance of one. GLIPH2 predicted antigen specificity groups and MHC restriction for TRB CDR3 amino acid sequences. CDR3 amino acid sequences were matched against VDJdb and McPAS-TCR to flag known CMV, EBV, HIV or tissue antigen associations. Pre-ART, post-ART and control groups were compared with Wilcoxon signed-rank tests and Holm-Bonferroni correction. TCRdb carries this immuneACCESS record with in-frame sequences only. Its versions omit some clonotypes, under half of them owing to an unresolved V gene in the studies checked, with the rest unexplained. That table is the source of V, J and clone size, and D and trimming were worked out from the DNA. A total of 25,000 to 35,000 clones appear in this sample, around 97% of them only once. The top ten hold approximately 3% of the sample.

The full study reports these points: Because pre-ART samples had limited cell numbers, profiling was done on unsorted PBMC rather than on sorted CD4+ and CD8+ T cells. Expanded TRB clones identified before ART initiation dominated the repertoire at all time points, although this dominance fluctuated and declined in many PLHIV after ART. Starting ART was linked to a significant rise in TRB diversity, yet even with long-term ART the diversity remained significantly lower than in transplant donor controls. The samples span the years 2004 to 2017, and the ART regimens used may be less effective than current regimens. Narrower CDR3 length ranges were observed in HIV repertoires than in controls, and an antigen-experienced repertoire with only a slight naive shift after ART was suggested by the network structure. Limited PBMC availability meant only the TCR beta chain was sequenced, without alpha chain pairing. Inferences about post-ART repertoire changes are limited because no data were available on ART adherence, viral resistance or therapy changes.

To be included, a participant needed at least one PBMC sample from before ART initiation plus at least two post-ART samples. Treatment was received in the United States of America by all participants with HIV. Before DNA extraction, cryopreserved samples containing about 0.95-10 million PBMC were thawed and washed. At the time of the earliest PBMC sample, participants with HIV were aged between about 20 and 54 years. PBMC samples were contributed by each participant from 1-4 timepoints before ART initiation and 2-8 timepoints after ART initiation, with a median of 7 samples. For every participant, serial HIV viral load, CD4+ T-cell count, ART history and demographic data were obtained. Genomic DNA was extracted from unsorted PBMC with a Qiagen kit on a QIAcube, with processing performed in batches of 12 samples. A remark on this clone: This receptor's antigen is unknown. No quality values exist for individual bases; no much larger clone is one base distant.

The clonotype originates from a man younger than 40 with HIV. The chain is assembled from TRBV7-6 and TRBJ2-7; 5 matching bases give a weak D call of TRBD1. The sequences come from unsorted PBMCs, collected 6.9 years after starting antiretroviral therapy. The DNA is TGTGCCAGCAGCCCCCTAGACAGCTCCTACGAGCAGTACTTC. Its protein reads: CASSPLDSSYEQYF.